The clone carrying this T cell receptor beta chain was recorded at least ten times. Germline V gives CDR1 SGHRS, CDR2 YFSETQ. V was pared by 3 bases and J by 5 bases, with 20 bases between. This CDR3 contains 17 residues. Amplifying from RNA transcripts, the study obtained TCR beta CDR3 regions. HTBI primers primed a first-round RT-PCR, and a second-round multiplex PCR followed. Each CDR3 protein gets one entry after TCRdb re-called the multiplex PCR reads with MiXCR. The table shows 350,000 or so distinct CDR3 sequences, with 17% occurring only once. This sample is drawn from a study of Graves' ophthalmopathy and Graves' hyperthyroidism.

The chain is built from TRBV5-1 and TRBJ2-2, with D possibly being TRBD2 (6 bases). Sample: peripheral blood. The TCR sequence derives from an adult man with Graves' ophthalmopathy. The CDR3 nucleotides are TGCGCCAGCAGCTGGCAAGCGGGTATAACGCCAACCGGGGAGCTGTTTTTT. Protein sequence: CASSWQAGITPTGELFF. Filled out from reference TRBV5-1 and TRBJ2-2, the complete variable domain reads KAGVTQTPRYLIKTRGQQVTLSCSPISGHRSVSWYQQTPGQGLQFLFEYFSETQRNKGNFPGRFSGRQFSNSRSEMNVSTLELGDSALYLCASSWQAGITPTGELFFGEGSRLTVL.